A single sample is the source of the 32 T cell receptor beta chains below, sequenced in a study of regulatory T cells in long-lasting Graves disease. Time point indicated: newly diagnosed GD, antithyroid drugs for less than 3 months. PBMC-extracted RNA yielded the TCR library. CDR3-region Arm-PCR and iRepertoire HTBI primers produced the TCR beta libraries. TCRdb processed the multiplex PCR reads anew with MiXCR; each CDR3 protein has one entry. The table has 200,000 to 250,000 distinct CDR3 sequences, about 17% seen once. Sequences were derived from peripheral blood mononuclear cells (PBMCs), sampled at new diagnosis, from a patient treated with antithyroid drugs. These receptors were taken from a female donor with Graves disease.

There are many counts of this clonotype. This rearrangement joins TRBV7-2 to TRBJ2-3, with 10 positions matching TRBD1. Germline V CDR1 and CDR2: SGHTA, FQGNSA. The trim removed 7 bases at V and 4 bases at J, leaving 5 bases unmatched. CDR3 length equals 14 residues. The CDR3 reads CASTGTGVADTQYF. The CDR3 DNA sequence: TGTGCCAGCACCGGGACAGGGGTCGCAGATACGCAGTATTTT.

This clonotype was observed many times. The J gene is TRBJ1-2, the V gene TRBV7-9; TRBD1 might be the D (5 bases). This CDR3 comprises 15 residues. Trimming shortened V by 5 bases and J by 5 bases, and 18 bases separated the two germline ends. Germline-derived CDR1 and CDR2 are SEHNR and FQNEAQ (reference sequence). The CDR3 sequence is CASSPLGPVGYGYTF. DNA for the CDR3: TGTGCCAGCAGCCCTTTGGGACCGGTGGGGTATGGCTACACCTTC.

This clonotype was counted at least ten times. The chain combines TRBV29-1 with TRBJ1-1; D remains ambiguous. V shed 7 bases and J shed 11 bases, with 26 bases lying between them. This CDR3 contains 14 residues. CDR1 SQVTM and CDR2 ANQGSEA come from the germline V gene. As DNA, the CDR3 is TGCAGCGACATCAACCCCACTACGATTTCGGCCGCTTTCTTT. It specifies CSDINPTTISAAFF.

This clonotype was counted many times. This chain joins TRBV7-9 and TRBJ2-7, with 9 bases aligning to TRBD2. This CDR3 spans 15 amino acids. CDR1 and CDR2 (germline): SEHNR, FQNEAQ (reference sequence). Trimming removed 5 bases from V and 2 bases from J; junction bases left unmatched: 7. The CDR3 DNA reads TGTGCCAGCAGCCAAGGACTAGCGAGAACCTACGAGCAGTACTTC. Protein sequence: CASSQGLARTYEQYF.

This clonotype was counted many times. V usage is TRBV12-3 or TRBV12-4 and J usage is TRBJ1-4; a possible D gene is TRBD1 (5 bases). This CDR3 comprises 14 residues. Trimming took off 1 base at V and 7 bases at J, with 10 bases between the two ends. The CDR3 loop is CASSLGQRGEKLFF. The DNA of the CDR3 is TGTGCCAGCAGTTTAGGCCAGAGGGGTGAAAAACTGTTTTTT.

This clonotype was counted many times. This chain joins TRBV7-2 and TRBJ2-1; 13 bases align to TRBD2. Germline V gene lookup returns CDR1 SGHTA and CDR2 FQGNSA. The CDR3 is 16 amino acids. V lost 6 bases, J lost 4 bases, and 6 bases stayed unmatched. The CDR3 here is CASRNRTSGSYNEQFF. DNA for the CDR3: TGTGCCAGCAGAAACCGGACTAGCGGGAGTTACAATGAGCAGTTCTTC.

This clonotype is labeled medium-sized. The chain couples TRBV20-1 to TRBJ2-5, with D unresolved. CDR3 size: 11 residues. The germline V gene has CDR1 DFQATT and CDR2 SNEGSKA (reference sequence). V lost 2 bases and J lost 2, with 3 bases in between. Here the CDR3 DNA reads TGCAGTGCTAGACCACAAGAGACCCAGTACTTC. This encodes CSARPQETQYF.

Turning to this clonotype: This may come from a read error, since a much larger clone is one base off. V and J are TRBV6-1 and TRBJ2-7; 7 bases agree with TRBD1. Germline assignment: CDR1 MNHNS and CDR2 SASEGT. This CDR3 has 13 amino acids. This CDR3 reads CTSSRGQDYEQYF. In nucleotides, the CDR3 is TGTACCAGCAGTCGAGGACAGGACTACGAGCAGTACTTC.

V gene TRBV2 combines with J gene TRBJ2-7, with 12 nucleotides matching TRBD1. The V gene's germline CDR1 is SNHLY and CDR2 FYNNEI. J was trimmed by 6 bases and V by 6 bases; bases with no gene match: 3. This CDR3 contains 13 residues. CDR3 sequence: CASSGTGGGEQYF. The CDR3 coding sequence is TGTGCCAGCAGCGGGACAGGGGGCGGCGAGCAGTACTTC.

About this clonotype: A much bigger clone sits one base away, suggesting this may be a read error. The chain employs TRBV18 and TRBJ1-1, with D perhaps TRBD1 (5 bases). The CDR3 is 15 residues long. V lost 3 bases, J lost 6 bases, and 17 bases lay in between. Germline-derived CDR1 and CDR2 are KGHSH and LQKENI. CDR3 in DNA: TGTGCCAGCTCACCCCGTTGGGGGGGTGGAGCTGAAGCTTTCTTT. It encodes CASSPRWGGGAEAFF.

This clonotype was found many times. This sequence joins TRBV28 and TRBJ2-1; TRBD2 agrees at 9 bases. Germline lookup yields CDR1 MDHEN and CDR2 SYDVKM. The CDR3 is 14 amino acids. Germline trimming cut 5 bases from V and 10 bases from J; bases unmatched to any gene: 9. The CDR3 DNA reads as TGTGCCAGCAGTCCGCCGGGACTAGCCGGGGAGCAGTTCTTC. The encoded protein is CASSPPGLAGEQFF.

The chain is built from TRBV19 and TRBJ1-6, with D possibly being TRBD1 (6 bases). Germline assignment: CDR1 LNHDA and CDR2 SQIVND (reference sequence). The CDR3 is 14 residues long. The V end lost 6 bases, the J end lost 4 bases, and 10 bases lay between the germline ends. CDR3 amino acids: CASSPTGYNSPLHF. The CDR3 region has the DNA TGTGCCAGTAGCCCGACAGGATATAATTCACCCCTCCACTTT. The full variable domain, rest sourced from reference TRBV19 and TRBJ1-6, is DGGITQSPKYLFRKEGQNVTLSCEQNLNHDAMYWYRQDPGQGLRLIYYSQIVNDFQKGDIAEGYSVSREKKESFPLTVTSAQKNPTAFYLCASSPTGYNSPLHFGNGTRLTVT.

This clonotype was observed many times. The chain is built from TRBV3-1 and TRBJ1-2; D gene uncertain. Germline V gene data show CDR1 as LGHDT and CDR2 as YNNKEL (reference sequence). The V end was cut by 4 bases, the J end by 6 bases, with 15 bases between. This CDR3 has 14 residues. Here the CDR3 reads CASSPGPRYDGYTF. The CDR3 nucleotides read TGTGCCAGCAGCCCCGGGCCGCGTTACGATGGCTACACCTTC.

This clonotype was recorded many times. The rearrangement links TRBV15 to TRBJ1-1; no clear D gene. This CDR3 has 12 amino acids. The V end was cut by 2 bases, the J end by 11 bases, with 12 bases between. Germline V CDR1 and CDR2: LNHNV, YYDKDF (reference sequence). The CDR3 sequence is CATSRPLTSAFF. Here the CDR3 DNA reads TGTGCCACCAGCAGACCCCTGACGTCGGCTTTCTTT.

This clonotype turned up a few times. The rearrangement joins TRBV6-2 or TRBV6-3 to TRBJ2-3; 10 nucleotides match TRBD2. The CDR3 consists of 18 residues. The germline V gene encodes CDR1 MNHEY and CDR2 SVGEGT. J was trimmed by 4 bases and V by 5 bases; bases with no gene match: 15. CDR3 DNA sequence: TGTGCCAGCAGTGCAACAGGACTAGCGGAGGATTATGCAGATACGCAGTATTTT. Its translation is CASSATGLAEDYADTQYF.

The sample holds many counts of this clonotype. The chain recombines TRBV27 with TRBJ2-7, with D perhaps TRBD2 (5 bases). Germline V lookup: CDR1 MNHEY, CDR2 SMNVEV (reference sequence). The ends were cut back, 2 bases at V and 0 bases at J, with 17 bases in the middle. CDR3 length equals 17 residues. CDR3 in DNA: TGTGCCAGCAGTTTAAAAGTCCCAGCGGATAACTCCTACGAGCAGTACTTC. Translation gives CASSLKVPADNSYEQYF.

This clonotype was observed at least ten times. V and J are TRBV5-1 and TRBJ2-7; no firm D call. CDR1 SGHRS and CDR2 YFSETQ come from the germline V gene. Between the trimmed V and J ends, which lost 0 bases and 0 bases, there was a span of 7 bases. The CDR3 has 14 residues. The CDR3, as DNA: TGCGCCAGCAGCTTGGGGACCAGCTCCTACGAGCAGTACTTC. It is translated as CASSLGTSSYEQYF.

The table lists this clonotype with many counts. The chain links TRBV20-1 to TRBJ2-3; a possible D gene is TRBD2 (6 bases). V was cut by 3 bases and J by 0 bases, with 10 bases left in between. In germline, CDR1 is DFQATT, CDR2 SNEGSKA (reference sequence). This CDR3 is built from 14 residues. CDR3 residues: CSAREGLSTDTQYF. CDR3 bases: TGCAGTGCTAGGGAGGGCCTTAGCACAGATACGCAGTATTTT.

This clonotype was seen repeatedly, ten times or more. The chain is built from TRBV7-3 and TRBJ2-1; 10 nucleotides agree with TRBD1. The junction had 4 bases not matched to a gene; V was cut back by 5 bases and J by 0 bases. The CDR3 covers 16 residues. In germline, CDR1 is SGHTA, CDR2 FQGTGA. CDR3 in amino acids: CASSATGGASYNEQFF. The CDR3 coding sequence is TGTGCCAGCAGCGCGACAGGGGGCGCCTCCTACAATGAGCAGTTCTTC.

This clonotype was found many times. The J gene is TRBJ1-2, the V gene TRBV6-1, with a tentative D call TRBD1 (5 bases). The ends were cut back, 4 bases at V and 4 bases at J, with 13 bases in the middle. This CDR3 has 14 amino acids. CDR1 and CDR2 from the germline V gene are MNHNS and SASEGT. CDR3 DNA sequence: TGTGCCAGCAGTGTTCCCTCGGGGGGCTATGGCTACACCTTC. Protein: CASSVPSGGYGYTF.

This clonotype has a count of ten or more. The V gene is TRBV6-1, the J gene TRBJ2-1, with D possibly matching TRBD2 (6 bases). Per germline, CDR1 MNHNS and CDR2 SASEGT. The CDR3 is 13 residues long. The ends were cut back, 6 bases at V and 7 bases at J, with 13 bases in the middle. The CDR3 DNA follows: TGTGCCAGCAGGGACGGGAGCGTGAATGAGCAGTTCTTC. Protein product: CASRDGSVNEQFF.

This clonotype has a count of ten or more. V is TRBV27 and J is TRBJ1-2; D is possibly TRBD1 (6 bases). Germline CDR1 MNHEY, CDR2 SMNVEV (reference sequence). CDR3 length: 13 amino acids. Trimming cost V 6 bases and J 8 bases, with 16 bases left between them. CDR3 sequence reads: CASSAAQGTGYTF. In nucleotides, the CDR3 is TGTGCCAGCAGCGCTGCACAGGGAACAGGCTACACCTTC.

This clonotype showed up many times. V and J are TRBV30 and TRBJ2-3; the match to TRBD1 covers 7 bases. Germline-derived CDR1 and CDR2 are GTSNPN and SVGIG (reference sequence). Trimming removed 4 bases from V and 5 bases from J; junction bases left unmatched: 0. CDR3 length equals 11 residues. The CDR3 region is CAWTGGDTQYF. The CDR3 nucleotides read TGTGCCTGGACAGGGGGAGATACGCAGTATTTT.

This clonotype has at least ten counts. This chain links TRBV12-3 or TRBV12-4 with TRBJ2-1; the match to TRBD2 covers 7 bases. V lost 7 bases, J lost 6 bases, and 12 bases stayed unmatched. The CDR3 consists of 15 residues. CDR3 sequence (DNA): TGTGCCAGCATCATCCTGGCGGGAGCGCGCAATGAGCAGTTCTTC. Its translation: CASIILAGARNEQFF.

This clonotype was seen at least ten times. The rearrangement uses TRBV18 and TRBJ2-5; D not resolved. The CDR3 consists of 16 residues. The ends were cut back, 2 bases at V and 1 base at J, with 14 bases in the middle. Germline V gene lookup returns CDR1 KGHSH and CDR2 LQKENI. Here the CDR3 reads CASSPDSYDTQETQYF. The CDR3 nucleotides read TGTGCCAGCTCACCAGACTCCTATGATACCCAAGAGACCCAGTACTTC. Full variable domain (missing parts from reference TRBV18 and TRBJ2-5): NAGVMQNPRHLVRRRGQEARLRCSPMKGHSHVYWYRQLPEEGLKFMVYLQKENIIDESGMPKERFSAEFPKEGPSILRIQQVVRGDSAAYFCASSPDSYDTQETQYFGPGTRLLVL.

This clonotype was detected many times. The chain recombines TRBV6-1 with TRBJ2-3; D call uncertain. The V end lost 5 bases, the J end lost 0 bases, and 15 bases lay between the germline ends. The CDR3 sequence is 16 residues long. Germline CDR1 MNHNS, CDR2 SASEGT. Here the CDR3 DNA reads TGTGCCAGCAGTCCCGCCGGAATGATAAGCACAGATACGCAGTATTTT. As protein: CASSPAGMISTDTQYF.

Of note for this clonotype: It may be a read error: a sequence one base away is much more abundant. The chain carries TRBV11-2 and TRBJ1-1, with D hard to call. The CDR3 contains 13 residues. Germline V CDR1 and CDR2: SGHAT, FQNNGV. CDR3 nucleotide sequence: TGTGCCAGCTTACGACAACCGAACGCTGAAGCTTTCTTT. It specifies CASLRQPNAEAFF.

This clonotype showed up many times. The chain joins TRBV7-9 to TRBJ1-2; TRBD1 matches at 10 bases. CDR1 and CDR2 (germline): SEHNR, FQNEAQ (reference sequence). There are 15 residues in the CDR3. With V trimmed by 4 bases and J by 8 bases, 10 bases remained unmatched. CDR3 protein: CASSSPGQGGTGYTF. The CDR3 DNA is TGTGCCAGCAGCTCACCCGGACAGGGGGGAACGGGCTACACCTTC.

This chain joins TRBV11-2 and TRBJ2-5; a possible D gene is TRBD2 (6 bases). Germline V CDR1 and CDR2: SGHAT, FQNNGV. V was pared by 3 bases and J by 0 bases, with 11 bases between. The CDR3 runs to 15 residues. The CDR3 region is CASSFHRDYQETQYF. The CDR3, as DNA: TGTGCCAGCAGCTTCCACCGGGACTACCAAGAGACCCAGTACTTC.

Many counts were recorded for this clonotype. The genes are TRBV5-1 and TRBJ1-1; TRBD1 matches at 8 bases. CDR3 size: 13 residues. Looked up from germline, CDR1 is SGHRS and CDR2 is YFSETQ. J gave up 4 bases and V 4 bases, and 3 bases lay outside the gene matches. Here the CDR3 reads CASSGGQGTEAFF. CDR3 nucleotides: TGCGCCAGCAGCGGAGGACAGGGCACTGAAGCTTTCTTT.

This clonotype showed up many times. The chain carries TRBV7-2 and TRBJ2-5; unclear D gene. The CDR3 totals 12 residues. Deletions cut 3 bases from V and 5 bases from J, with 7 bases between. CDR1 is SGHTA and CDR2 is FQGNSA in the germline V gene. The CDR3 DNA follows: TGTGCCAGCAGCTTGAACCGTGAGACCCAGTACTTC. Translation: CASSLNRETQYF. The variable domain in full, completed from reference TRBV7-2 and TRBJ2-5, reads GAGVSQSPSNKVTEKGKDVELRCDPISGHTALYWYRQSLGQGLEFLIYFQGNSAPDKSGLPSDRFSAERTGGSVSTLTIQRTQQEDSAVYLCASSLNRETQYFGPGTRLLVL.

The table lists this clonotype with a few counts. The chain joins TRBV11-2 to TRBJ2-1; D not resolved. Trimming took 6 bases from V and 9 from J, leaving 15 bases between them. The CDR3 is 13 residues long. Germline values: CDR1 SGHAT, CDR2 FQNNGV. In nucleotides, the CDR3 is TGTGCCAGCAGGGATGCTTCCTCAGGTGAGCAGTTCTTC. Translated, it gives CASRDASSGEQFF.